The clone carrying this T cell receptor (beta chain) was found many times. It was through 5'RACE template switching that TCR cDNA was made, with a universal primer site and UMIs added. TCRdb called the 5' RACE reads again in MiXCR, with one record for every CDR3 protein. This table has a few hundred thousand distinct CDR3 sequences, about 3% appearing once. The data were obtained in a study of T cells after yellow fever vaccination. The V end lost 0 bases, the J end lost 4 bases, and 5 bases lay between the germline ends. This CDR3 region has 13 residues. CDR1 and CDR2 (germline): SGHRS, YFSETQ. The chain couples TRBV5-1 to TRBJ2-1; D unresolved. Material: CD4+ T cells sorted from PBMCs, obtained 10 days after the yellow fever booster vaccination. The clonotype originates from a man aged 18 to 30 who received the YFV17D yellow fever vaccine. CDR3 sequence: CASSLVEYNEQFF. The CDR3 DNA reads as TGCGCCAGCAGCTTGGTCGAGTACAATGAGCAGTTCTTC.